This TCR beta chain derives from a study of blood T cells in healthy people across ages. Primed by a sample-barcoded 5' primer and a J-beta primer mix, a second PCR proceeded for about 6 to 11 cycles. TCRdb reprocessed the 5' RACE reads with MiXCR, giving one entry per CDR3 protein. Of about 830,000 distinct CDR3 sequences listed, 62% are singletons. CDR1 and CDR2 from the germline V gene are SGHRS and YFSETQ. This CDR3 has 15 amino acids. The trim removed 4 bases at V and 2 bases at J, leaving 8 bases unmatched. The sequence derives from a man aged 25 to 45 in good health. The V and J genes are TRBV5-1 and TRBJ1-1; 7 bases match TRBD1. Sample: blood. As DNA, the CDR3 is TGCGCCAGCAGCCCGATAACAGGGGACAACACTGAAGCTTTCTTT. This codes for CASSPITGDNTEAFF.